Presented here are 11 T cell receptor beta chains from one specimen sequenced in a study of cytomegalovirus exposure and HLA in healthy donors. With 60 Vbeta and 13 Jbeta primers, the PCR was carried out. The repertoire was sequenced with immunoSEQ multiplex PCR; TCRdb's copy has only in-frame clones and lacks some. The sample lists 60,000 to 75,000 clones, roughly 71% occurring once. Sequencing was performed on PBMCs. Source of these receptors: a woman aged 55-69 years in good health and CMV-seropositive.

J is TRBJ2-6 and V is TRBV4-2; TRBD2 matches 11 bases. Germline CDR1 LGHNA, CDR2 YNFKEQ. The V gene end was trimmed by 2 bases and the J gene end by 0 bases; junction bases not matched to a gene: 3. The CDR3 totals 18 residues. In nucleotides, the CDR3 is TGTGCCAGCAGCCAAATTAGCGGGGGGGCCTCTGGGGCCAACGTCCTGACTTTC. Protein: CASSQISGGASGANVLTF.

The chain links TRBV4-2 to TRBJ1-4, with no clear D. This CDR3 contains 16 residues. From germline, CDR1 is LGHNA and CDR2 YNFKEQ. V was cut by 4 bases and J by 0 bases, with 12 bases left in between. CDR3 sequence: CASSRSYSATNEKLFF. The CDR3 DNA reads as TGTGCCAGCAGCCGAAGCTACAGTGCAACTAATGAAAAACTGTTTTTT.

The chain employs TRBV5-1 and TRBJ2-5; a weak D match, TRBD1 (6 bases). The CDR3 is 15 amino acids. Germline CDR1 SGHRS, CDR2 YFSETQ. V was cut by 1 base and J by 1 base, with 11 bases left in between. The CDR3 DNA is TGCGCCAGCAGCTTGAATGGGGGCTCCCAAGAGACCCAGTACTTC. It codes for CASSLNGGSQETQYF.

V gene TRBV2 combines with J gene TRBJ2-7, with 9 bases that match TRBD1. This CDR3 contains 15 residues. Germline V gives CDR1 SNHLY, CDR2 FYNNEI. V shed 3 bases and J 5 bases; nucleotides not matched to a gene: 8. In DNA, the CDR3 is TGTGCCAGCAGTGACTCCGGACAGGGGCTGGACGAGCAGTACTTC. Amino acids: CASSDSGQGLDEQYF.

V is TRBV6-4 and J is TRBJ2-7; D remains ambiguous. The CDR3 extends over 11 amino acids. V gave up 3 bases and J gave up 5 bases, with 5 bases separating them. The germline CDR1 and CDR2 sequences are MRHNA and SNTAGT. This CDR3 is CASSDGHEQYF. The CDR3 DNA sequence: TGTGCCAGCAGTGATGGGCACGAGCAGTACTTC.

The chain links TRBV5-1 to TRBJ1-3; 9 bases are a match to TRBD1. V dropped 0 bases and J dropped 2; count of bases not matched to a gene: 6. In germline, CDR1 is SGHRS, CDR2 YFSETQ. The CDR3 loop spans 17 amino acids. CDR3 loop: CASSLDRQGGAGNTIYF. For the CDR3, the DNA is TGCGCCAGCAGCTTGGATCGACAGGGGGGCGCTGGAAACACCATATATTTT. The entire variable domain, with the rest obtained from reference TRBV5-1 and TRBJ1-3, is as follows: KAGVTQTPRYLIKTRGQQVTLSCSPISGHRSVSWYQQTPGQGLQFLFEYFSETQRNKGNFPGRFSGRQFSNSRSEMNVSTLELGDSALYLCASSLDRQGGAGNTIYFGEGSWLTVV.

The rearrangement uses TRBV19 and TRBJ1-1, with D possibly matching TRBD1 (5 bases). This CDR3 has 13 amino acids. Germline values: CDR1 LNHDA, CDR2 SQIVND (reference sequence). Trimming removed 7 bases at V and 0 bases at J, with 9 bases between. In DNA, the CDR3 is TGTGCCAGTACCGACAGCATGAACACTGAAGCTTTCTTT. Translated: CASTDSMNTEAFF. The whole variable domain, remainder taken from reference TRBV19 and TRBJ1-1, is DGGITQSPKYLFRKEGQNVTLSCEQNLNHDAMYWYRQDPGQGLRLIYYSQIVNDFQKGDIAEGYSVSREKKESFPLTVTSAQKNPTAFYLCASTDSMNTEAFFGQGTRLTVV.

V usage is TRBV19 and J usage is TRBJ1-1; maybe TRBD1 (6 bases). The CDR3 is 15 amino acids. The V gene's germline CDR1 is LNHDA and CDR2 SQIVND (reference sequence). V gave up 2 bases and J gave up 3 bases, with 13 bases separating them. CDR3 sequence (DNA): TGTGCCAGTAGTATATTTCAGGGGTTGGACACTGAAGCTTTCTTT. Protein sequence: CASSIFQGLDTEAFF.

This clone was picked up a small number of times. The rearrangement links TRBV18 to TRBJ1-1; TRBD1 is a possible D gene (5 bases). Trimming took 5 bases from V and 8 from J, leaving 18 bases between them. CDR1 and CDR2 (germline): KGHSH, LQKENI. CDR3 size: 14 residues. The DNA of the CDR3 is TGTGCCAGCTCATCTACAGGTTCTGGTGTCGAAGCTTTCTTT. It codes for CASSSTGSGVEAFF. Variable domain in full (rest from reference TRBV18 and TRBJ1-1): NAGVMQNPRHLVRRRGQEARLRCSPMKGHSHVYWYRQLPEEGLKFMVYLQKENIIDESGMPKERFSAEFPKEGPSILRIQQVVRGDSAAYFCASSSTGSGVEAFFGQGTRLTVV.

The CDR3 DNA is TGTGCCAGCAGTTACTGGGCACCCTCCTACAATGAGCAGTTCTTC. Amino acid sequence: CASSYWAPSYNEQFF. V and J are TRBV6-6 and TRBJ2-1; D remains unclear. Germline loops: CDR1 MNHNY, CDR2 SVGAGI (reference sequence). Deletions cut 1 base from V and 0 bases from J, with 7 bases between. The CDR3 is 15 amino acids.

The rearrangement links TRBV29-1 to TRBJ1-2; 10 bases match TRBD1. There are 14 residues in the CDR3. V shed 4 bases and J 8 bases; nucleotides not matched to a gene: 10. Looked up from germline, CDR1 is SQVTM and CDR2 is ANQGSEA. The CDR3 coding sequence is TGCAGCGTTGGTCGGACTGGACAGGGGGTCGGCTACACCTTC. This gives the protein CSVGRTGQGVGYTF.